This is a list of T cell receptor beta chains from one sample in a study of shared clonotypes between healthy human individuals. Produced via immunoSEQ multiplex PCR; TCRdb's table is partial and in-frame only. The table has roughly 2,300,000 clones, 85% to 95% seen once. The sequenced sample was naive CD4+ T cells from PBMCs. The source of these receptors is a man between 18 and 35 years old in good health. Some clones in this sample may be carry-over from other donors' samples. Each CDR3 is given with its conserved first and last residue. The D gene is left open where the match is weak. Clone size is shown for a subset of rows, as once, few, many or a class of expanded clone.

v_gene: TRBV7-3
d_gene: TRBD2
len: 13
j_gene: TRBJ2-3
abundance: .
CDR3aa: CASGRGSTDTQYF
CDR3nt: TGTGCCAGCGGGCGGGGGAGCACAGATACGCAGTATTTT

v_gene: TRBV6-6
d_gene: .
len: 14
j_gene: TRBJ2-7
abundance: once
CDR3aa: CASSRTGYPYEQYF
CDR3nt: TGTGCCAGCAGTCGAACGGGGTACCCCTACGAGCAGTACTTC

v_gene: TRBV29-1
d_gene: TRBD1
len: 15
j_gene: TRBJ1-2
abundance: .
CDR3aa: CSADDDGQAQLGYTF
CDR3nt: TGCAGCGCCGACGACGACGGACAGGCCCAGCTGGGCTACACCTTC

v_gene: TRBV11-2
d_gene: TRBD2
len: 16
j_gene: TRBJ2-1
abundance: .
CDR3aa: CASSSLTSGRGNEQFF
CDR3nt: TGTGCCAGCAGCTCCCTGACTAGCGGGAGAGGAAATGAGCAGTTCTTC

v_gene: TRBV5-3
d_gene: TRBD2
len: 17
j_gene: TRBJ2-7
abundance: once
CDR3aa: CARSLKVSGRSFYEQYF
CDR3nt: TGTGCCAGAAGCTTGAAGGTGAGCGGGAGGTCCTTCTACGAGCAGTACTTC

v_gene: TRBV4-1
d_gene: .
len: 18
j_gene: TRBJ2-1
abundance: .
CDR3aa: CASSPGRATGLERNQQFF
CDR3nt: TGCGCCAGCAGTCCCGGTCGGGCTACAGGGTTGGAGCGCAATCAGCAGTTCTTC

v_gene: TRBV19
d_gene: TRBD1
len: 14
j_gene: TRBJ2-2
abundance: once
CDR3aa: CASQGQARTGELFF
CDR3nt: TGTGCCAGCCAGGGACAGGCGAGAACCGGGGAGCTGTTTTTT

v_gene: TRBV4-3
d_gene: .
len: 17
j_gene: TRBJ2-4
abundance: .
CDR3aa: CASSQDLASATKNIQYF
CDR3nt: TGCGCCAGCAGCCAAGATCTGGCTAGCGCTACCAAAAACATTCAGTACTTC

v_gene: TRBV10-1
d_gene: TRBD1
len: 14
j_gene: TRBJ1-6
abundance: .
CDR3aa: CASSPGQGNSPLHF
CDR3nt: TGCGCCAGCAGCCCGGGACAGGGGAATTCACCCCTCCACTTT

v_gene: TRBV14
d_gene: TRBD1
len: 15
j_gene: TRBJ2-3
abundance: .
CDR3aa: CASSLTGGLTDTQYF
CDR3nt: TGTGCCAGCAGCCTGACAGGGGGCTTAACAGATACGCAGTATTTT

v_gene: TRBV29-1
d_gene: .
len: 14
j_gene: TRBJ1-4
abundance: .
CDR3aa: CSAGQTATNEKLFF
CDR3nt: TGCAGCGCCGGACAGACCGCAACTAATGAAAAACTGTTTTTT

v_gene: TRBV7-2
d_gene: TRBD2
len: 18
j_gene: TRBJ2-7
abundance: .
CDR3aa: CASSSSPGLAGVYYEQYF
CDR3nt: TGTGCCAGCAGCTCATCACCGGGACTAGCGGGAGTTTACTACGAGCAGTACTTC

v_gene: TRBV7-2
d_gene: TRBD2
len: 16
j_gene: TRBJ2-1
abundance: .
CDR3aa: CASSLLGTSGRNEQFF
CDR3nt: TGTGCCAGCAGCTTACTAGGGACTAGCGGGAGGAATGAGCAGTTCTTC

v_gene: TRBV10-1
d_gene: .
len: 13
j_gene: TRBJ2-5
abundance: .
CDR3aa: CASSEGVTETQYF
CDR3nt: TGCGCCAGCAGTGAGGGGGTAACAGAGACCCAGTACTTC

v_gene: TRBV30
d_gene: .
len: 18
j_gene: TRBJ2-2
abundance: .
CDR3aa: CAWRGEQRLNLNTGELFF
CDR3nt: TGTGCCTGGAGGGGCGAGCAGCGCCTTAACCTGAACACCGGGGAGCTGTTTTTT

v_gene: TRBV11-2
d_gene: .
len: 15
j_gene: TRBJ2-1
abundance: .
CDR3aa: CASSLVQSSYNEQFF
CDR3nt: TGTGCCAGCAGCTTAGTCCAAAGCTCCTACAATGAGCAGTTCTTC

v_gene: TRBV2
d_gene: TRBD2
len: 15
j_gene: TRBJ2-3
abundance: .
CDR3aa: CASSYSGGSTDTQYF
CDR3nt: TGTGCCAGCAGTTATAGCGGGGGTAGCACAGATACGCAGTATTTT

v_gene: TRBV23-1
d_gene: TRBD2
len: 15
j_gene: TRBJ2-3
abundance: .
CDR3aa: CASSQPITLAFTQYF
CDR3nt: TGCGCCAGCAGTCAACCAATCACACTAGCGTTTACGCAGTATTTT

v_gene: TRBV5-6
d_gene: .
len: 13
j_gene: TRBJ1-2
abundance: .
CDR3aa: CASSLATLGSYTF
CDR3nt: TGTGCCAGCAGCTTGGCCACCCTAGGAAGCTACACCTTC

v_gene: TRBV7-3
d_gene: .
len: 13
j_gene: TRBJ1-1
abundance: .
CDR3aa: CASSASGRTEAFF
CDR3nt: TGTGCCAGCAGCGCTTCTGGACGGACTGAAGCTTTCTTT

v_gene: TRBV6-5
d_gene: .
len: 14
j_gene: TRBJ2-1
abundance: .
CDR3aa: CASSNDVRINEQFF
CDR3nt: TGTGCCAGCAGTAACGACGTAAGGATCAATGAGCAGTTCTTC

v_gene: TRBV25-1
d_gene: .
len: 14
j_gene: TRBJ2-1
abundance: .
CDR3aa: CASRGPQERNEQFF
CDR3nt: TGTGCCAGCAGGGGACCACAGGAGCGCAATGAGCAGTTCTTC

v_gene: TRBV28
d_gene: .
len: 14
j_gene: TRBJ2-7
abundance: .
CDR3aa: CASSAQGISYEQYF
CDR3nt: TGTGCCAGCAGCGCACAGGGTATCTCCTACGAGCAGTACTTC

v_gene: TRBV7-6
d_gene: .
len: 16
j_gene: TRBJ1-1
abundance: few
CDR3aa: CASSLFHTTVNTEAFF
CDR3nt: TGTGCCAGCAGCTTATTCCATACGACCGTGAACACTGAAGCTTTCTTT

v_gene: TRBV28
d_gene: TRBD1
len: 14
j_gene: TRBJ2-3
abundance: .
CDR3aa: CASSPTGYTDTQYF
CDR3nt: TGTGCCAGCAGTCCGACAGGGTACACAGATACGCAGTATTTT

v_gene: TRBV19
d_gene: TRBD1
len: 15
j_gene: TRBJ2-7
abundance: .
CDR3aa: CASSNFGTGVYEQYF
CDR3nt: TGTGCCAGTAGTAACTTCGGGACAGGTGTCTACGAGCAGTACTTC

v_gene: TRBV7-2
d_gene: .
len: 12
j_gene: TRBJ2-5
abundance: once
CDR3aa: CASSLDSPPQYF
CDR3nt: TGTGCCAGCAGCTTGGACAGCCCCCCTCAGTACTTC

v_gene: TRBV5-1
d_gene: .
len: 16
j_gene: TRBJ2-3
abundance: .
CDR3aa: CASSLGLRTSTDTQYF
CDR3nt: TGCGCCAGCAGCTTGGGGCTTAGGACTAGCACAGATACGCAGTATTTT

v_gene: TRBV28
d_gene: .
len: 13
j_gene: TRBJ1-2
abundance: .
CDR3aa: CASAPGGAHGYTF
CDR3nt: TGTGCCAGCGCCCCGGGTGGGGCCCATGGCTACACCTTC

v_gene: TRBV5-8
d_gene: .
len: 17
j_gene: TRBJ2-1
abundance: .
CDR3aa: CASSLDVGVGNYNEQFF
CDR3nt: TGTGCCAGCAGCTTGGATGTGGGAGTGGGGAACTACAATGAGCAGTTCTTC

v_gene: TRBV19
d_gene: .
len: 16
j_gene: TRBJ1-4
abundance: .
CDR3aa: CASSILGSRMDEKLFF
CDR3nt: TGTGCCAGTAGTATTCTGGGGTCGAGGATGGATGAAAAACTGTTTTTT

v_gene: TRBV11-3
d_gene: .
len: 13
j_gene: TRBJ1-1
abundance: .
CDR3aa: CASSEQGTTEAFF
CDR3nt: TGTGCCAGCAGCGAGCAGGGGACGACAGAAGCTTTCTTT

v_gene: TRBV5-5
d_gene: .
len: 16
j_gene: TRBJ2-3
abundance: .
CDR3aa: CASSRPYTVSTDTQYF
CDR3nt: TGTGCCAGCAGCCGGCCCTACACGGTTAGCACAGATACGCAGTATTTT

v_gene: TRBV27
d_gene: .
len: 16
j_gene: TRBJ1-5
abundance: .
CDR3aa: CASSSLRRGVNQPQHF
CDR3nt: TGTGCCAGCAGTTCCTTAAGGCGGGGGGTTAATCAGCCCCAGCATTTT

v_gene: TRBV7-2
d_gene: TRBD2
len: 17
j_gene: TRBJ2-1
abundance: .
CDR3aa: CASSLALLALSYNEQFF
CDR3nt: TGTGCCAGCAGCTTAGCCCTACTAGCGCTATCCTACAATGAGCAGTTCTTC

v_gene: TRBV7-8
d_gene: TRBD2
len: 15
j_gene: TRBJ2-7
abundance: .
CDR3aa: CASSGILAGGYEQYF
CDR3nt: TGTGCCAGCAGCGGAATACTAGCGGGAGGGTACGAGCAGTACTTC

v_gene: TRBV30
d_gene: .
len: 17
j_gene: TRBJ1-6
abundance: once
CDR3aa: CACYSTGGSSYNSPLHF
CDR3nt: TGTGCCTGCTACTCCACCGGCGGCAGCTCCTATAATTCACCCCTCCACTTT

v_gene: TRBV23-1
d_gene: .
len: 17
j_gene: TRBJ2-3
abundance: .
CDR3aa: CASSHGGQFPSTDTQYF
CDR3nt: TGCGCCAGCAGTCATGGGGGACAATTTCCTAGCACAGATACGCAGTATTTT

v_gene: TRBV14
d_gene: .
len: 14
j_gene: TRBJ2-2
abundance: once
CDR3aa: CASSKAGRTGELFF
CDR3nt: TGTGCCAGCAGCAAAGCCGGGAGAACCGGGGAGCTGTTTTTT

v_gene: TRBV6-1
d_gene: .
len: 13
j_gene: TRBJ1-5
abundance: .
CDR3aa: CASRQGRNQPQHF
CDR3nt: TGTGCCAGCAGGCAGGGCCGAAATCAGCCCCAGCATTTT

v_gene: TRBV21-1
d_gene: .
len: 16
j_gene: TRBJ2-7
abundance: .
CDR3aa: CASSTGRSGRADEQYF
CDR3nt: TGTGCCAGCAGCACTGGAAGGAGCGGGAGGGCGGACGAGCAGTACTTC